The entry that follows covers one TCR beta chain sequence. It has no known antigen specificity. The library was made by the immunoSEQ multiplex PCR assay. In its TCRdb copy, this immuneACCESS table keeps in-frame sequences only and misses some clones. Where compared with another copy, unresolved V genes explain less than half of these, and the others have no known cause. The table held for this sample gives roughly 190,000 clones. 2% to 2.5% of the sample comes from the top ten. V drops 4 bases and J drops 0 bases, leaving 8 bases in between. According to the germline V gene (reference sequence), CDR1 reads LGHDT and CDR2 reads YNNKEL. Its CDR3 holds 14 amino acids, cysteine through phenylalanine. Only the CDR3 DNA stays, 42 bases, in frame from base 1. The data originate from a study of control samples from healthy donors and cancer patients (TCRdb year 2020).

This chain joins TRBV3-1 (or the pseudogene TRBV3-2) to TRBJ2-3, and the D gene may be TRBD1, 6 bases matching. Sequenced sample: blood. The sequence was obtained from a woman in her twenties or thirties in good health. Here the CDR3 is given as CASSRQVSTDTQYF. The DNA reads as follows: TGTGCCAGCAGCCGACAGGTGAGCACAGATACGCAGTATTTT.